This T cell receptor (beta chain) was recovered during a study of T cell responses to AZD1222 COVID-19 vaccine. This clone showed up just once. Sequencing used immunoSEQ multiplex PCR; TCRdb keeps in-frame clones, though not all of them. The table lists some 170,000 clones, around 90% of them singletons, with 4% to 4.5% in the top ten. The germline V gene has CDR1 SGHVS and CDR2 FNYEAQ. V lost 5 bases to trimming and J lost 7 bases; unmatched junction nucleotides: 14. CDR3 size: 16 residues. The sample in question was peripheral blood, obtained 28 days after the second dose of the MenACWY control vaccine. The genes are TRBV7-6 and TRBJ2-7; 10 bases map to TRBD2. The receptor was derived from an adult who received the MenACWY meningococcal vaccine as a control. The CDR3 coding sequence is TGTGCCAGCAGCCTAGAGCTAGCGGGAGCGAGGGGAGAGCAGTACTTC. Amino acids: CASSLELAGARGEQYF.